These 20 T cell receptor beta chains were sequenced from one sample in a study of shared clonotypes between healthy human individuals. Generated by immunoSEQ multiplex PCR, the TCRdb table keeps only in-frame clones and is missing some. This sample has roughly 1.5 million clones, with 95% to 99% found just once. Sequencing was done on a sample of naive CD4+ T cells sorted from blood. The subset: CD45RA+ positively selected. The receptors originated from a man younger than 40 in good health.

The rearrangement uses TRBV29-1 and TRBJ1-1, with D unclear. This CDR3 is 11 amino acids long. CDR1 is SQVTM and CDR2 is ANQGSEA in the germline V gene. The V end lost 2 bases, the J end lost 1 base, and 2 bases lay between the germline ends. CDR3: CSVERNTEAFF. Written as DNA, the CDR3 is TGCAGCGTTGAAAGGAACACTGAAGCTTTCTTT.

The V gene is TRBV19, the J gene TRBJ1-2; 7 nucleotides line up with TRBD1. Germline assignment: CDR1 LNHDA and CDR2 SQIVND (reference sequence). The CDR3 consists of 16 residues. V dropped 5 bases and J dropped 4; count of bases not matched to a gene: 13. CDR3 loop: CASSDRDRLFGYGYTF. The CDR3 DNA reads TGTGCCAGTAGTGACCGGGACAGATTGTTCGGCTATGGCTACACCTTC.

Remarks on this clone: Distinct nucleotide sequences in the sample also encode this CDR3. J is TRBJ1-1 and V is TRBV5-1; D perhaps matches TRBD1 (5 bases). There are 12 residues in the CDR3. Trimming shortened V by 4 bases and J by 4 bases, and 8 bases separated the two germline ends. CDR1 is SGHRS and CDR2 is YFSETQ in the germline V gene. This CDR3 is CASSSGGTEAFF. The CDR3 region has the DNA TGCGCCAGCAGCAGCGGGGGCACTGAAGCTTTCTTT. Together with reference TRBV5-1 and TRBJ1-1, the CDR3 gives the full variable domain: KAGVTQTPRYLIKTRGQQVTLSCSPISGHRSVSWYQQTPGQGLQFLFEYFSETQRNKGNFPGRFSGRQFSNSRSEMNVSTLELGDSALYLCASSSGGTEAFFGQGTRLTVV.

The V and J genes are TRBV4-3 and TRBJ2-1; 12 nucleotides match TRBD2. After removal of 1 base from V and 5 bases from J, the junction contained 9 bases not matched to a gene. The length of the CDR3 is 18 residues. From germline, CDR1 is LGHNA and CDR2 YSLEER. CDR3 in DNA: TGCGCCAGCAGCCAAGTCGGACTAGCGGGGTGGGAAGACAATGAGCAGTTCTTC. Protein sequence: CASSQVGLAGWEDNEQFF.

The V call is TRBV25-1, the J call TRBJ2-7; the match to TRBD1 covers 8 bases. V lost 4 bases and J lost 7; bases outside the gene matches: 18. Germline V gene lookup returns CDR1 MGHDK and CDR2 SYGVNS. The length of the CDR3 is 17 residues. CDR3 in amino acids: CASSGRQGPTPSLEQYF. CDR3 nucleotides: TGTGCCAGCAGTGGGCGACAGGGGCCGACCCCGTCTCTAGAGCAGTACTTC.

The chain is built from TRBV5-1 and TRBJ1-2, with TRBD1 identical over 7 bases. The J segment lost 6 bases and the V segment lost 5 bases, leaving 13 bases of the junction unmatched. This CDR3 spans 15 amino acids. The germline V gene has CDR1 SGHRS and CDR2 YFSETQ. CDR3 coding DNA: TGCGCCAGCAGATGGCCCGGAGACAGGGATAATGGCTACACCTTC. The encoded protein is CASRWPGDRDNGYTF.

V is TRBV7-9 and J is TRBJ1-1; 7 positions match TRBD1. The V segment lost 10 bases and the J segment 0 bases; nucleotides outside the gene matches: 11. The germline V gene has CDR1 SEHNR and CDR2 FQNEAQ (reference sequence). The CDR3 extends over 15 amino acids. CDR3 sequence (DNA): TGTGCCACGGCAGGGACAGCCGTAATGAACACTGAAGCTTTCTTT. Translated: CATAGTAVMNTEAFF. The full variable domain, rest sourced from reference TRBV7-9 and TRBJ1-1, is DTGVSQNPRHKITKRGQNVTFRCDPISEHNRLYWYRQTLGQGPEFLTYFQNEAQLEKSRLLSDRFSAERPKGSFSTLEIQRTEQGDSAMYLCATAGTAVMNTEAFFGQGTRLTVV.

The gene calls are TRBV7-2 and TRBJ2-2; 7 positions agree with TRBD2. Germline V lookup: CDR1 SGHTA, CDR2 FQGNSA. The CDR3 is 17 residues long. Trimming removed 8 bases from V and 3 bases from J; junction bases left unmatched: 15. The CDR3 spells CASALTVRTRDTGELFF. Here the CDR3 DNA reads TGTGCCAGCGCTCTAACGGTACGGACTAGGGACACCGGGGAGCTGTTTTTT.

The chain uses TRBV5-8 and TRBJ2-1, with D possibly matching TRBD1 (5 bases). The germline CDR1 and CDR2 sequences are SGHTS and YDEGEE. This CDR3 region has 14 residues. V was trimmed by 5 bases and J by 6 bases, leaving 15 bases between them. The CDR3 region has the DNA TGTGCCAGCAGATCTGAACCCAGGGTCAATGAGCAGTTCTTC. Translating gives CASRSEPRVNEQFF.

The chain uses TRBV6-6 and TRBJ1-1, with 10 bases identical to TRBD1. This CDR3 comprises 14 residues. With V trimmed by 7 bases and J by 4 bases, 6 bases remained unmatched. In germline, CDR1 is MNHNY, CDR2 SVGAGI (reference sequence). This CDR3 reads CASTRQGAPTEAFF. The CDR3 region has the DNA TGTGCCAGCACCCGACAGGGGGCGCCCACTGAAGCTTTCTTT.

This chain joins TRBV4-1 and TRBJ2-2; no firm D call. V was pared by 0 bases and J by 6 bases, with 8 bases between. There are 14 residues in the CDR3. Germline assignment: CDR1 MGHRA and CDR2 YSYEKL. CDR3 in DNA: TGCGCCAGCAGCCAAGAGAACTACCCCGGGGAGCTGTTTTTT. Translating it yields CASSQENYPGELFF.

This clone appeared a single time. The chain recombines TRBV7-9 with TRBJ2-7, with TRBD2 matching over 14 bases. The CDR3 loop spans 16 amino acids. The junction had 1 base not matched to a gene; V was cut back by 3 bases and J by 0 bases. Germline V gene lookup returns CDR1 SEHNR and CDR2 FQNEAQ (reference sequence). The CDR3 is CASSLGLAGDSYEQYF. The CDR3 region has the DNA TGTGCCAGCAGCTTGGGACTAGCGGGAGACTCCTACGAGCAGTACTTC.

This sequence joins TRBV7-9 and TRBJ2-5; D perhaps matches TRBD2 (6 bases). The V and J ends lost 3 bases and 4 bases respectively, with 15 bases between them. The length of the CDR3 is 15 residues. Germline values: CDR1 SEHNR, CDR2 FQNEAQ (reference sequence). The CDR3 sequence: CASSLGLALGETQYF. The DNA of the CDR3 is TGTGCCAGCAGCTTGGGGCTAGCGCTGGGAGAGACCCAGTACTTC.

The chain combines TRBV5-1 with TRBJ2-7; possible D gene TRBD2, 6 bases. From germline, CDR1 is SGHRS and CDR2 YFSETQ. The CDR3 contains 14 residues. Trimming cost V 5 bases and J 0 bases, with 12 bases left between them. Written as DNA, the CDR3 is TGCGCCAGCAGGTCGCGGGACCTCTCCTACGAGCAGTACTTC. It yields the protein CASRSRDLSYEQYF.

The J gene is TRBJ2-1, the V gene TRBV7-7; TRBD2 agrees at 12 bases. Germline trimming cut 4 bases from V and 10 bases from J; bases unmatched to any gene: 2. Germline V gene data show CDR1 as SSHAT and CDR2 as FNYEAQ (reference sequence). The CDR3 totals 13 residues. The CDR3: CASSSLAGGEQFF. CDR3 coding DNA: TGTGCCAGCAGCTCCCTAGCGGGAGGGGAGCAGTTCTTC.

V usage is TRBV5-5 and J usage is TRBJ2-1, with D unresolved. V gave up 4 bases and J gave up 9 bases, with 14 bases separating them. The CDR3 contains 13 residues. Germline CDR1 reads SGHKS; CDR2 reads YYEKEE (reference sequence). The chain's CDR3 is CASSPPGFTEQFF. In nucleotides, the CDR3 is TGTGCCAGCAGCCCCCCCGGGTTCACTGAGCAGTTCTTC.

Turning to this clone: Other DNA sequences in this sample translate to the same CDR3. This sequence joins TRBV18 and TRBJ2-1, with D perhaps being TRBD1 or TRBD2 (5 bases each). The V gene lost 3 bases and the J gene lost 7 bases, with 13 bases spanning the gap. From germline, CDR1 is KGHSH and CDR2 LQKENI. CDR3 size: 14 residues. The CDR3 sequence: CASSPGTGGNEQFF. CDR3 coding DNA: TGTGCCAGCTCACCCGGGACGGGCGGGAATGAGCAGTTCTTC. The whole variable domain, filled in from reference TRBV18 and TRBJ2-1, reads NAGVMQNPRHLVRRRGQEARLRCSPMKGHSHVYWYRQLPEEGLKFMVYLQKENIIDESGMPKERFSAEFPKEGPSILRIQQVVRGDSAAYFCASSPGTGGNEQFFGPGTRLTVL.

V and J are TRBV10-3 and TRBJ2-3; no firm D call. Germline values: CDR1 ENHRY, CDR2 SYGVKD. Between the trimmed V and J ends, which lost 4 bases and 3 bases, there was a span of 5 bases. The CDR3 totals 12 residues. This chain's CDR3 is CAISGFTDTQYF. The CDR3 DNA reads as TGTGCCATCAGTGGGTTTACAGATACGCAGTATTTT.

This clone was recorded only once. The rearrangement links TRBV15 to TRBJ2-1, with 9 bases aligning to TRBD1. Germline lookup yields CDR1 LNHNV and CDR2 YYDKDF (reference sequence). The CDR3 is 15 amino acids. Unmatched junction bases numbered 3, after V lost 1 base and J lost 5 bases. The CDR3 DNA reads as TGTGCCACCAGCAGAGTGTGGACAGGGGACAATGAGCAGTTCTTC. Amino acid sequence: CATSRVWTGDNEQFF.

The chain employs TRBV5-1 and TRBJ1-1, with 9 bases matching TRBD1. The germline CDR1 and CDR2 sequences are SGHRS and YFSETQ. There are 15 residues in the CDR3. V gave up 0 bases and J gave up 4 bases; unmatched junction bases: 4. The CDR3 coding sequence is TGCGCCAGCAGCTTGGGCGGGACAGGGCCCACTGAAGCTTTCTTT. Encoded protein: CASSLGGTGPTEAFF.